The sequence of this T cell receptor (beta chain) was determined in a study of preoperative IRX-2 immunotherapy in early breast cancer. This CDR3 contains 13 residues. V lost 3 bases and J 1 base, leaving 6 bases between the germline ends. Looked up from germline, CDR1 is KGHSH and CDR2 is LQKENI. The table came from immunoSEQ multiplex PCR; TCRdb's copy has only in-frame clones and leaves some out. The repertoire holds 35,000 to 45,000 clones, with roughly four fifths as singletons. Treatment noted: preoperative locoregional IRX-2 cytokine immunotherapy. Sequences were derived from lymph node tissue, sampled after IRX-2 immunotherapy. V and J are TRBV18 and TRBJ1-1; D is undetermined. This sequence was found in a human donor with breast cancer. The CDR3 spells CASSPTGNTEAFF. For the CDR3, the DNA is TGTGCCAGCTCACCGACGGGGAACACTGAAGCTTTCTTT.